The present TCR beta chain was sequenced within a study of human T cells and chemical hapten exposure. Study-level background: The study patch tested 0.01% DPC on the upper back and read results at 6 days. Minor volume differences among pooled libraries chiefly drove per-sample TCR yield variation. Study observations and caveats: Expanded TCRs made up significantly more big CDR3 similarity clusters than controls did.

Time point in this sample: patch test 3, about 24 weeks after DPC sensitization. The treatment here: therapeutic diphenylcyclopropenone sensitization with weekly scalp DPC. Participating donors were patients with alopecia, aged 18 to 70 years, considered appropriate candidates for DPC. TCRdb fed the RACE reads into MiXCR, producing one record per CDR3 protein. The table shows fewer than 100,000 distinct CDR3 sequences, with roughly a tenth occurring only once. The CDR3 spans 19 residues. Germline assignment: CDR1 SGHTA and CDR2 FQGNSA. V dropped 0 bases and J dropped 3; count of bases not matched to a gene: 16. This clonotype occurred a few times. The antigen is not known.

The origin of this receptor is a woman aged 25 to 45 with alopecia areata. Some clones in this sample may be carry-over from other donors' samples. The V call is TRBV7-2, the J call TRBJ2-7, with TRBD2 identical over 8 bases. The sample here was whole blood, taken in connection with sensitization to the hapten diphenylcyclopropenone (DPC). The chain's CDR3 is CASSLAFPAGVNIHYEQYF. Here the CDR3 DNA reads TGTGCCAGCAGCTTAGCATTCCCAGCGGGAGTCAACATCCACTACGAGCAGTACTTC.